Sequencing of this T cell receptor beta chain was carried out in a study of cytomegalovirus exposure and HLA in healthy donors. Study-wide background: Early on, a data release was issued that held about 85 million unique TCRs from HLA-typed donors.

Primers: 60 Vbeta forward and 13 Jbeta reverse. Clones were read by immunoSEQ multiplex PCR, and TCRdb kept only the in-frame ones, dropping some. The data hold approximately 160,000 clones, with roughly four fifths observed a single time. The CDR3 is 14 amino acids. Between the trimmed V and J ends, which lost 0 bases and 1 base, there was a span of 6 bases. Germline V gives CDR1 SGDLS, CDR2 YYNGEE. Whole-study findings and limits: Usually a TCR sequence was rare, but some public TCRs were found in many donors.

The table lists this clone with a few counts. The antigen is not known. Sequenced sample: PBMCs. The origin of this receptor is a young man in good health and CMV-seronegative. V gene TRBV9 combines with J gene TRBJ2-3; a weak D match, TRBD2 (6 bases). The CDR3 spells CASSVGEGTDTQYF. The CDR3 bases are TGTGCCAGCAGCGTAGGGGAGGGCACAGATACGCAGTATTTT.